Below, 11 T cell receptor beta chains from the same sample are listed, as sequenced in a study of blood T cell repertoires in COVID-19. Data came from immunoSEQ multiplex PCR; TCRdb stores just in-frame clones and leaves some out. The sample carries approximately 240,000 clones, 75% to 90% recorded once. The source material was PBMCs or T cells enriched from blood (not recorded which). The receptors here all came from a woman in her thirties with acute COVID-19.

This chain joins TRBV19 and TRBJ1-6, with D possibly being TRBD1 (6 bases). V dropped 7 bases and J dropped 7 bases, with 14 bases sitting between them. This CDR3 region has 14 residues. Germline V gene sequence: CDR1 LNHDA, CDR2 SQIVND (reference sequence). This CDR3 reads CASKSGTPNSPLHF. The CDR3 DNA reads as TGTGCCAGTAAAAGCGGGACACCCAATTCACCCCTCCACTTT.

With regard to this clone: This CDR3 is also generated by other DNA sequences in the sample. The V gene is TRBV9, the J gene TRBJ2-2; D gene unclear. The germline V and J ends were trimmed by 1 base and 4 bases, with 5 bases remaining between them. There are 13 residues in the CDR3. The germline V gene encodes CDR1 SGDLS and CDR2 YYNGEE. In DNA form, the CDR3 reads TGTGCCAGCAGCGTAACGGGCACCGGGGAGCTGTTTTTT. This codes for CASSVTGTGELFF.

This clone was seen more than once but under ten times. The V gene is TRBV3-1 (or the pseudogene TRBV3-2), the J gene TRBJ2-2; TRBD1 aligns across 7 bases. The CDR3 totals 14 residues. Trimming took 5 bases from V and 3 from J; bases not matched to a gene: 3. Germline V gives CDR1 LGHDT, CDR2 YNNKEL (reference sequence). CDR3: CASSRGRDTGELFF. The CDR3, as DNA: TGTGCCAGCAGCAGGGGGCGAGACACCGGGGAGCTGTTTTTT.

This chain connects TRBV6-5 to TRBJ2-1; 8 bases are shared with TRBD2. Germline V lookup: CDR1 MNHEY, CDR2 SVGAGI. The V segment lost 4 bases and the J segment 8 bases; nucleotides outside the gene matches: 10. This CDR3 has 15 amino acids. In DNA, the CDR3 is TGTGCCAGCAGTTTCCTTAGCGGGGCAGTGGATGAGCAGTTCTTC. Protein sequence: CASSFLSGAVDEQFF.

The chain combines TRBV3-1 (or the pseudogene TRBV3-2) with TRBJ1-1, with a weak D call TRBD1 (6 bases). The CDR3 consists of 14 residues. V was shortened by 3 bases and J by 0 bases, with 8 bases between the two germline ends. Germline V gene data show CDR1 as LGHDT and CDR2 as YNNKEL (reference sequence). For the CDR3, the DNA is TGTGCCAGCAGCCAGCAGGGGATGAACACTGAAGCTTTCTTT. It is translated as CASSQQGMNTEAFF.

The genes are TRBV19 and TRBJ1-1; the D gene is possibly TRBD1 (5 bases). This CDR3 region has 13 residues. Trimming took 7 bases from V and 5 from J, leaving 14 bases between them. Germline V CDR1 and CDR2: LNHDA, SQIVND (reference sequence). In DNA form, the CDR3 reads TGTGCCAGTATCGCGACGGGGGGAACTGAAGCTTTCTTT. Its protein product is CASIATGGTEAFF.

V and J are TRBV28 and TRBJ1-2; 8 bases line up with TRBD1. The germline gives CDR1 MDHEN, CDR2 SYDVKM. The V and J ends lost 1 base and 3 bases, in that order; junction bases with no gene match: 4. CDR3 length equals 15 residues. CDR3 in amino acids: CASSLLGQAHYGYTF. The CDR3 region has the DNA TGTGCCAGCAGTTTATTGGGACAGGCGCACTATGGCTACACCTTC.

Here the CDR3 DNA reads TGTGCCAGCCGAGTTTACAATCAGCCCCAGCATTTT. Protein product: CASRVYNQPQHF. The chain carries TRBV2 and TRBJ1-5; D gene uncertain. The V end lost 8 bases, the J end lost 3 bases, and 8 bases lay between the germline ends. This CDR3 is built from 12 residues. Germline CDR1 SNHLY, CDR2 FYNNEI.

The V gene is TRBV18, the J gene TRBJ2-1; TRBD1 matches at 7 bases. The CDR3 extends over 18 amino acids. The germline gives CDR1 KGHSH, CDR2 LQKENI. After removal of 3 bases from V and 7 bases from J, the junction contained 18 bases not matched to a gene. The CDR3 DNA reads TGTGCCAGCTCACCTAGCCAAATAGGGGGCGATGACCCTAATGAGCAGTTCTTC. Its protein is CASSPSQIGGDDPNEQFF.

This chain connects TRBV7-9 to TRBJ2-7; 9 bases match TRBD2. The J segment lost 4 bases and the V segment lost 3 bases, leaving 13 bases of the junction unmatched. CDR1 and CDR2 from the germline V gene are SEHNR and FQNEAQ (reference sequence). CDR3 size: 17 residues. The CDR3 is CASSLVVGSGRKYEQYF. CDR3 nucleotides: TGTGCCAGCAGCTTGGTTGTGGGTAGCGGGAGAAAGTACGAGCAGTACTTC.

The chain joins TRBV9 to TRBJ2-1, with 9 bases fitting TRBD1. The V segment lost 2 bases and the J segment 8 bases; nucleotides outside the gene matches: 8. CDR3 size: 15 residues. Germline assignment: CDR1 SGDLS and CDR2 YYNGEE. The DNA of the CDR3 is TGTGCCAGCAGCGTCGAAGGGACAGGGTACGATGAGCAGTTCTTC. Amino acid sequence: CASSVEGTGYDEQFF.